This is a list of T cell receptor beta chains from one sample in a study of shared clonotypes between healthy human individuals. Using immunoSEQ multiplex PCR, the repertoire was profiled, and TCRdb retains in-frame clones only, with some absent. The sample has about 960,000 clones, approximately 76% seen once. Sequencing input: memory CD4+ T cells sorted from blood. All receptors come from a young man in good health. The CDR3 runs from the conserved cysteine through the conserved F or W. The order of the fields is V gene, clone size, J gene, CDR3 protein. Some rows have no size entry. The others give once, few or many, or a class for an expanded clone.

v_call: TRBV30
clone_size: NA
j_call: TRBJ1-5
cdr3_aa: CAWSVMTGVSQPQHF

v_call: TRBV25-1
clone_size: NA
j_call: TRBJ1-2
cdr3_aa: CASIKEGANGYTF

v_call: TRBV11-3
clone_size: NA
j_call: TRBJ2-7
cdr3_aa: CASSPGQASSYEQYF

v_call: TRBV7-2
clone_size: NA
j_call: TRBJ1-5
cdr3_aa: CASSLGGGGNQPQHF

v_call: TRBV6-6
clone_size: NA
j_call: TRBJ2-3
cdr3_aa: CASSYSHREGTDTQYF

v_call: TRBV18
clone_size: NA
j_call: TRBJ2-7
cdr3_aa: CASSPPGTVYEQYF

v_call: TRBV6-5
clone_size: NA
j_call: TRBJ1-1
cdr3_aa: CASSYGIYRGTEAFF

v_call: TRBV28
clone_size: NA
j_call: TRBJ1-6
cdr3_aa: CASSSPDRGPYNSPLHF

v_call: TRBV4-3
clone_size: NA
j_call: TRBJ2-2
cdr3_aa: CASSTEGLYTGELFF

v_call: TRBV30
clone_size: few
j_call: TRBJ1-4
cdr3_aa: CAWSFRATNEKLFF

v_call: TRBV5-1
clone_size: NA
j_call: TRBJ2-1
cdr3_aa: CASSPLRGVDEQFF

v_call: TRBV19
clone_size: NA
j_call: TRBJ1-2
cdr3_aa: CASSAGQRDGYTF

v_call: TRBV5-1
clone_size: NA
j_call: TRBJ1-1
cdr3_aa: CASSLALTVNTEAFF

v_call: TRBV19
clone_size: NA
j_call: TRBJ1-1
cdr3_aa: CASSPWTGSKTEAFF

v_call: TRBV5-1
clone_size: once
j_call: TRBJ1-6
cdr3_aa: CASSSGTGDHNSPLHF

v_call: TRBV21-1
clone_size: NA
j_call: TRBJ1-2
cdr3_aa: CASSKEEGKNGYTF

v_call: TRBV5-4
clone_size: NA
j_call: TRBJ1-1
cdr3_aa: CASSSRGGVAEAFF

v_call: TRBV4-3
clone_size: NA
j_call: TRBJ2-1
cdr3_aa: CASSQEERGSSYNEQFF

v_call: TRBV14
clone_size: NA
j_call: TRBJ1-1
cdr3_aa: CASSRWSGGTEAFF

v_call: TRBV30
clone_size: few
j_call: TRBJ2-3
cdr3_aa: CAWSPFTDTQYF

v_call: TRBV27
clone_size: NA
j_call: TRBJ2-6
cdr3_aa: CASSGIRSSGANVLTF

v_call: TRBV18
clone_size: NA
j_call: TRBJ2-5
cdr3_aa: CASSPLGSQETQYF

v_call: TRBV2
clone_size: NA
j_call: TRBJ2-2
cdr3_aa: CASSEALQGTLGGELFF

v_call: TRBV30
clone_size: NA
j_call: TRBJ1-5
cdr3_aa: CAWNRESNQPQHF

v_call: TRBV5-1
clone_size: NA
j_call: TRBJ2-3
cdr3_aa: CASSLGAGTSGRTDTQYF

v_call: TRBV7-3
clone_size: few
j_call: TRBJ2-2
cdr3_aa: CASSLYSGGNTGELFF

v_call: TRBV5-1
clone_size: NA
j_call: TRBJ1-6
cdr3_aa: CASREPGQYNSPLHF

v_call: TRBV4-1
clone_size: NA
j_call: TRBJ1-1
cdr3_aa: CASRLRLDSRTEAFF

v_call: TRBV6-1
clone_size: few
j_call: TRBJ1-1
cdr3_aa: CASSLTGSTEAFF

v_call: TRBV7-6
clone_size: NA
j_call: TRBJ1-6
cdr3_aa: CASSLGLGGALHF

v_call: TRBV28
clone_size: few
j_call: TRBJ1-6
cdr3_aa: CASQGTNSPLHF

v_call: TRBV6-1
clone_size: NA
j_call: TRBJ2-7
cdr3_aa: CASRRDRDSYEQYF

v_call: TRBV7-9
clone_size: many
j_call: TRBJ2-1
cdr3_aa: CASSIAGTRGEQFF

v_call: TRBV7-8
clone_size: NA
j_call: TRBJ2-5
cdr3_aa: CASSDRGGVETQYF

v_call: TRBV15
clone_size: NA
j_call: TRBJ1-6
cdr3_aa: CATSRGRTGLSSYNSPLHF

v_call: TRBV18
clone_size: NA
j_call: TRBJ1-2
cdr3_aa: CASYSGGRAYGYTF

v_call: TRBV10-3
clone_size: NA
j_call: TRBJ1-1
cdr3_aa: CAISGGGLNTEAFF

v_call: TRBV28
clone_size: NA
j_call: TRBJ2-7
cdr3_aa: CASSLSQLVGEQYF

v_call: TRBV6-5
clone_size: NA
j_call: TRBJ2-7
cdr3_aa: CASSQPGRDHEQYF

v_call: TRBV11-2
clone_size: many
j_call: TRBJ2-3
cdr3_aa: CASEPGRGTTDTQYF

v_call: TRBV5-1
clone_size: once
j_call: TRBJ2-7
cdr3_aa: CASSSRGRDYEQYF

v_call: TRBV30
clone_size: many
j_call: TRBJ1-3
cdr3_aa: CAWTRDSHSGNTIYF

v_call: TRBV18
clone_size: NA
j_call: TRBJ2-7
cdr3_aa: CASSPRTGSYEQYF

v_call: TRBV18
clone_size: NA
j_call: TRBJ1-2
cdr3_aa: CASSPRTGTYGYTF

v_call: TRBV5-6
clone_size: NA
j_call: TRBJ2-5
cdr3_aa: CASSRGELETQYF

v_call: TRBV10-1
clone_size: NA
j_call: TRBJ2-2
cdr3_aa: CASSELERTGELFF

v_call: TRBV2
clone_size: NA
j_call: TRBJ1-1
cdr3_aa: CASSGDEGGSEAFF

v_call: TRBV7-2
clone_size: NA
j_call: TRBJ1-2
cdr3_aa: CASSPGQGGYGYTF

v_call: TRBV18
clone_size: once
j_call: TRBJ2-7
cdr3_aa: CASSPTEYEQYF

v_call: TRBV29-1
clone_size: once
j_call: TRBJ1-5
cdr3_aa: CSAALGGNQPQHF

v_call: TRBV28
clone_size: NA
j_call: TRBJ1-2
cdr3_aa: CASSLLGQGGYTF

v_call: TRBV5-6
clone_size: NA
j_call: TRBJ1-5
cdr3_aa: CASSFRTGGAVSNQPQHF

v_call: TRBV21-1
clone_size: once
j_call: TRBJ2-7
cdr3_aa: CASSKPTSLSYEQYF

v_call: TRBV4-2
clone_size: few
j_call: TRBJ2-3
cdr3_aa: CASSQEFETADTQYF

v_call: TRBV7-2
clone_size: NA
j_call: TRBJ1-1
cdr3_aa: CASSLGRVGAEAFF

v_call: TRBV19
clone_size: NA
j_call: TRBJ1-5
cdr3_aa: CASSMGGRSNQPQHF

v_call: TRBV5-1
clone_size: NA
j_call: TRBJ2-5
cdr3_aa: CASSLMSRGREETQYF

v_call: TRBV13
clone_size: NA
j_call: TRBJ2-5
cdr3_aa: CASSPRLAGAREETQYF

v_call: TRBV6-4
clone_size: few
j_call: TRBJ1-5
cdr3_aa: CASSDSSTTGARQPQHF